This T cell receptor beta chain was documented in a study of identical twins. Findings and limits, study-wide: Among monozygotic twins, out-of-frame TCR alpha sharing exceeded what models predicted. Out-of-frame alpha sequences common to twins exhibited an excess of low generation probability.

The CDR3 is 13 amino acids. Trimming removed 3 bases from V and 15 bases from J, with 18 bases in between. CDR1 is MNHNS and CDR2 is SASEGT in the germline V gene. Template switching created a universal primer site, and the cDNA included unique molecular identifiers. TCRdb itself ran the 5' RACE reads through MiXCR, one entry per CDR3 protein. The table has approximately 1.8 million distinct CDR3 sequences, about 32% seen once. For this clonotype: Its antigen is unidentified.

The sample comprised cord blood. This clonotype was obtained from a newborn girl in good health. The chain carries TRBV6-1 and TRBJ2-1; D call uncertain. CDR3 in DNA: TGTGCCAGCAGTGAGGTTGAACTCCCCCCAGGGTTCTTC. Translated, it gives CASSEVELPPGFF.